These T cell receptor beta chains were read from a single sample in a study of T cells in localized non-small cell lung cancer. The repertoire was sequenced with immunoSEQ multiplex PCR; TCRdb's copy has only in-frame clones and lacks some. The repertoire holds roughly 1,200 clones, with approximately 24% as singletons. This material consisted of normal lung tissue next to the tumor, taken before any cancer treatment. These receptors originate from a man between 40 and 70 years old with stage III squamous cell lung carcinoma. Each CDR3 is given with its conserved first and last residue. The D gene is left open where the match is weak. Clone size is shown for a subset of rows, as once, few, many or a class of expanded clone.

cdr3_nt | cdr3_aa | d_call | v_call | clone_size | j_call
TGTGCCAGCAGCCTGGGACCGGGACTCCAGGGGGATACGCAGTATTTT | CASSLGPGLQGDTQYF | - | TRBV11-3 | - | TRBJ2-3
TGTGCCTGGAGTGGGACAGGACACGGAAACACCATATATTTT | CAWSGTGHGNTIYF | TRBD1 | TRBV30 | - | TRBJ1-3
TGTGCCAGCAGTTTCCCCGGGAGTTCTGGAAACACCATATATTTT | CASSFPGSSGNTIYF | - | TRBV28 | - | TRBJ1-3
TGTGCCAGCAGTGAGAAGTGGGGGAACACCGGGGAGCTGTTTTTT | CASSEKWGNTGELFF | - | TRBV25-1 | - | TRBJ2-2
TGTGCCAGCTCACGTTATGGGTCTCCCGAGCAGTACTTC | CASSRYGSPEQYF | - | TRBV18 | - | TRBJ2-7
TGTGCCAGCAGCGTAGCTCCCGCTCAGGGGTTGGGTTCGAATGGCTACACCTTC | CASSVAPAQGLGSNGYTF | - | TRBV9 | - | TRBJ1-2
TGTGCCAGCAGTTTTAGGGCAGGGCCCACTGAAGCTTTCTTT | CASSFRAGPTEAFF | - | TRBV28 | few | TRBJ1-1
TGTGCCAGCAGCTCTCCGACAGGGAGGAACACCGGGGAGCTGTTTTTT | CASSSPTGRNTGELFF | TRBD1 | TRBV11-3 | medium-sized | TRBJ2-2
TGTGCCAGCAGCGTGGGACTAGAGACCGGGGAGCTGTTTTTT | CASSVGLETGELFF | TRBD2 | TRBV11-3 | - | TRBJ2-2
TGCGCCAGCGGGAAGACTAGCGGGAATTGGGACGAGCAGTTCTTC | CASGKTSGNWDEQFF | TRBD2 | TRBV10-2 | - | TRBJ2-1
TGTGCCAGCAGTGCCCAGGGGGGTGAATCAGCTTTCTTT | CASSAQGGESAFF | TRBD1 | TRBV6-8 | - | TRBJ1-1
TGTGCCAGCTCTCGCAACCTTGGGGCAACTAATGAAAAACTGTTTTTT | CASSRNLGATNEKLFF | - | TRBV18 | - | TRBJ1-4
TGTGCCAGCAGACCTCGACGGGTCAAAGAAAAACTGTTTTTT | CASRPRRVKEKLFF | - | TRBV6-8 | - | TRBJ1-4
TGTGCCAGCAGCGTAGATGGGGGCGGGTCGAACGAGCAGTACTTC | CASSVDGGGSNEQYF | - | TRBV9 | few | TRBJ2-7
TGTGCCAGCAGCGTAGGAGTGGGGGACACCTACGAGCAGTACTTC | CASSVGVGDTYEQYF | - | TRBV9 | - | TRBJ2-7
TGTGCCAGCAGCCCCCCGACAGGGGCGAGCACTGAAGCTTTCTTT | CASSPPTGASTEAFF | TRBD1 | TRBV9 | medium-sized | TRBJ1-1
TGTGCCAGCAGTAGCGGACCCTATAATTCACCCCTCCACTTT | CASSSGPYNSPLHF | - | TRBV6-8 | few | TRBJ1-6
TGTGCCAGCAGCTTATGGGGGGGCGGACAAGAGACCCAGTACTTC | CASSLWGGGQETQYF | - | TRBV11-3 | medium-sized | TRBJ2-5
TGTGCCAGCAGCTCAAGTGGGTATAGTGGAAACACCATATATTTT | CASSSSGYSGNTIYF | - | TRBV11-3 | - | TRBJ1-3
TGTGCCAGCAGTCCTGTCGTTCTGGGGCGGGAGCTTTACAATGAGCAGTTCTTC | CASSPVVLGRELYNEQFF | TRBD2 | TRBV28 | once | TRBJ2-1
TGTGCCATCACCAACCAGGGACAGTCGTCCTATGGCTACACCTTC | CAITNQGQSSYGYTF | TRBD1 | TRBV6-8 | - | TRBJ1-2
TGTGCCAGCAGTTACTCTCGGGACAGCTATGGCTACACCTTC | CASSYSRDSYGYTF | TRBD1 | TRBV6-8 | - | TRBJ1-2
TGTGCCAGCAGCCCGGACGGTCGGGGGGCTGAAGCTTTCTTT | CASSPDGRGAEAFF | - | TRBV6-8 | - | TRBJ1-1
TGTGCCAGCAGCCAAGGGGAGGGTGGCTACGAGCAGTACTTC | CASSQGEGGYEQYF | - | TRBV7-5 | few | TRBJ2-7
TGTGCCTGGAGTCTCACGGGCAACACTGAAGCTTTCTTT | CAWSLTGNTEAFF | - | TRBV30 | few | TRBJ1-1
TGTGCCAGCAAGGAAGTCAGGGGTCCTGAAGCTTTCTTT | CASKEVRGPEAFF | - | TRBV6-8 | few | TRBJ1-1
TGCGCCAGCAGCCCTGGCGGGAAAAAACTGTTTTTT | CASSPGGKKLFF | - | TRBV4-1 | few | TRBJ1-4
TGTGCCAGCAGCCCCACCTTTTCGGGGACTGGATATGGCTACACCTTC | CASSPTFSGTGYGYTF | - | TRBV11-3 | - | TRBJ1-2
TGTGCCAGCAGCGCCTCACTGGACAGGGACACTTTCTTT | CASSASLDRDTFF | TRBD1 | TRBV7-2 | medium-sized | TRBJ1-1
TGTGCCAGCCGGCACTCGCGGGAGCTCTACGAGCAGTACTTC | CASRHSRELYEQYF | TRBD2 | TRBV10-3 | few | TRBJ2-7
TGTGCCAGCAGCTTGGCTCCGGTTCCCGGAAACACCATATATTTT | CASSLAPVPGNTIYF | - | TRBV11-3 | - | TRBJ1-3
TGTGCCAGCAGTTTGTTGACAGGAGTAGCTTTCTTT | CASSLLTGVAFF | - | TRBV28 | few | TRBJ1-1
TGTGCCAGCAGCTTTCCCGGGCAGACTGAAGCTTTCTTT | CASSFPGQTEAFF | - | TRBV7-8 | - | TRBJ1-1
TGTGCCAGCAGTTACTCGGTACAGGGGGCACGCGGCGGGGAGCTGTTTTTT | CASSYSVQGARGGELFF | TRBD1 | TRBV6-8 | few | TRBJ2-2
TGCAGCGTTGAGGGGGGGAACACCGGGGAGCTGTTTTTT | CSVEGGNTGELFF | - | TRBV29-1 | - | TRBJ2-2
TGTGCCAGCAGTGCCACTCCCTACGAGCAGTACTTC | CASSATPYEQYF | - | TRBV6-8 | few | TRBJ2-7
TGTGCCAGCTCAAGGTACAGGGAGAACACCGGGGAGCTGTTTTTT | CASSRYRENTGELFF | - | TRBV18 | - | TRBJ2-2
TGCGCCAGCAGCCTGGGACAGGATTTGAATGAGCAGTTCTTC | CASSLGQDLNEQFF | TRBD1 | TRBV5-1 | - | TRBJ2-1
TGCGCCAGCAGTGAGTCGACCGGGGGACAGGGAGTACGGAACATTCAGTACTTC | CASSESTGGQGVRNIQYF | TRBD1 | TRBV10-1 | - | TRBJ2-4
TGCGCCAGCAGCCCCATGGTTTTGGGGGGCACTGAAGCTTTCTTT | CASSPMVLGGTEAFF | - | TRBV4-1 | few | TRBJ1-1
TGTGCCAGCTCCAACCTACTAGCGGGACAAGAGACCCAGTACTTC | CASSNLLAGQETQYF | TRBD2 | TRBV6-8 | few | TRBJ2-5
TGTGCCAGCAGATCCGGGACAAGGGGGTACGAGCAGTACTTC | CASRSGTRGYEQYF | - | TRBV28 | - | TRBJ2-7
TGTGCCAGCAGCGTAGGACAGGGTAACACTGAAGCTTTCTTT | CASSVGQGNTEAFF | TRBD1 | TRBV9 | few | TRBJ1-1
TGCGCCAGCAGCCCGACAGGGGATATTTACACTGAAGCTTTCTTT | CASSPTGDIYTEAFF | TRBD1 | TRBV5-1 | - | TRBJ1-1
TGTGCCAGCAGCTTAGGTGGGAGTGCGGTCTACGAGCAGTACTTC | CASSLGGSAVYEQYF | - | TRBV11-3 | medium-sized | TRBJ2-7
TGTGCCAGCAGTTACTCTGGGACTAGCGGGCCTTATAAGTACAATGAGCAGTTCTTC | CASSYSGTSGPYKYNEQFF | TRBD2 | TRBV6-8 | large | TRBJ2-1
TGTGCCAGTCGGGAGAACACTGAAGCTTTCTTT | CASRENTEAFF | - | TRBV19 | - | TRBJ1-1
TGCGCCAGCAGCCAAGACGGATACTATGGCTACACCTTC | CASSQDGYYGYTF | - | TRBV4-1 | few | TRBJ1-2
TGTGCCAGTAGGCAGGGGAACGCGAACACTGAAGCTTTCTTT | CASRQGNANTEAFF | - | TRBV19 | - | TRBJ1-1
TGTGCCAGCAGCCAGTCCCCGGGACAGCTCACTGGGGCCAACGTCCTGACTTTC | CASSQSPGQLTGANVLTF | TRBD1 | TRBV14 | - | TRBJ2-6
TGTGCCTGGGGTACAGGGGTCCGAACTGAAGCTTTCTTT | CAWGTGVRTEAFF | TRBD1 | TRBV30 | few | TRBJ1-1
TGTGCCAGCAGCCCCCGGGACCCAACCTACGAGCAGTACTTC | CASSPRDPTYEQYF | - | TRBV11-3 | - | TRBJ2-7
TGTGCCAGTAGTATCGACAGGGGGAGCGAGACCCAGTACTTC | CASSIDRGSETQYF | TRBD1 | TRBV19 | once | TRBJ2-5
TGTGCCAGCAGCGCAGACAGAGTAGAAGCTTTCTTT | CASSADRVEAFF | - | TRBV14 | - | TRBJ1-1
TGCGCCAGCAGCTTAGGGGTTAGGGGCAATGAGCAGTTCTTC | CASSLGVRGNEQFF | - | TRBV10-2 | - | TRBJ2-1
TGTGCCAGTAGTGTCCAGGGCCGCGGTACTGAAGCTTTCTTT | CASSVQGRGTEAFF | - | TRBV19 | - | TRBJ1-1